One T cell receptor beta chain is described in this entry. Libraries were prepared by immunoSEQ multiplex PCR; TCRdb keeps only in-frame clonotypes and omits some of them. This table has 150,000 or so clones, around 95% appearing once. This sample is drawn from a study of control samples from healthy donors and cancer patients. Trimming took 3 bases from V and 0 from J, leaving 9 bases between them. The CDR3 is made up of 15 amino acids. The germline gives CDR1 ENHRY, CDR2 SYGVKD. Material for sequencing was blood. The V call is TRBV10-3, the J call TRBJ1-3; D call uncertain. The TCR originated in a woman in her sixties or seventies in good health. The CDR3 DNA is TGTGCCATCAGTGATGACAACTACTCTGGAAACACCATATATTTT. The encoded protein is CAISDDNYSGNTIYF.